The 4 T cell receptor beta chains below all came from one sample that was sequenced in a study of shared clonotypes between healthy human individuals. Sequencing was performed with immunoSEQ multiplex PCR; in TCRdb, only in-frame clones are kept and a portion is missing. The table has over 850,000 clones, about four fifths seen once. The source material was memory CD4+ T cells from PBMCs. Described subset: CD45RA-negative fraction. These TCRs come from a man aged 18 to 35 in good health. Some clones in this sample may be carry-over from other donors' samples.

The chain carries TRBV5-1 and TRBJ2-5; D is unclear. V shed 5 bases and J shed 2 bases, with 16 bases lying between them. This CDR3 has 15 amino acids. CDR1 is SGHRS, CDR2 YFSETQ, per germline. The CDR3 DNA sequence: TGCGCCAGCAGTCGCACCCCGGTGGCTCAAGAGACCCAGTACTTC. Its protein is CASSRTPVAQETQYF.

The chain joins TRBV4-1 to TRBJ2-2; either TRBD1 or TRBD2 may fit D (5 bases each). V was shortened by 7 bases and J by 1 base, with 13 bases between the two germline ends. CDR3 length: 15 residues. The germline V gene has CDR1 MGHRA and CDR2 YSYEKL. The CDR3 DNA reads as TGCGCCAGCACTCGAGGGGAACGGAACACCGGGGAGCTGTTTTTT. Residues: CASTRGERNTGELFF.

The chain joins TRBV4-2 to TRBJ2-2; TRBD1 aligns across 9 bases. Germline CDR1 reads LGHNA; CDR2 reads YNFKEQ. Trimming took 3 bases from V and 2 from J; bases not matched to a gene: 4. The CDR3 loop spans 16 amino acids. CDR3 nucleotide sequence: TGTGCCAGCAGCCAGGGAACAGGGGGCAACACCGGGGAGCTGTTTTTT. Residues: CASSQGTGGNTGELFF.

V usage is TRBV5-1 and J usage is TRBJ2-1, with D uncertain. In germline, CDR1 is SGHRS, CDR2 YFSETQ. With 7 bases removed from V and 5 bases from J, the gap between germline ends came to 10 bases. The CDR3 length is 12 residues. CDR3 sequence: CASSIPDNEQFF. CDR3 nucleotide sequence: TGCGCCAGCTCCATACCAGACAATGAGCAGTTCTTC.